Following are 3 T cell receptor beta chains from one sample sequenced in a study of blood T cell repertoires in COVID-19. Assay: immunoSEQ multiplex PCR; the TCRdb copy retains only in-frame clones and omits some. There are fewer than 350,000 clones in the sample; 80% to 90% occur only once, and 4.1% lies in the top ten. The sample consisted of PBMCs or T cells enriched from blood (not recorded which). All receptors derive from a woman between 25 and 40 years old with acute COVID-19.

The chain is built from TRBV30 and TRBJ1-3; TRBD1 is a possible D gene (6 bases). Per the germline V gene, CDR1 is GTSNPN and CDR2 is SVGIG (reference sequence). This CDR3 comprises 13 residues. The V end was cut by 5 bases, the J end by 1 base, with 9 bases between. CDR3 region: CAWDRISGNTIYF. DNA for the CDR3: TGTGCCTGGGACAGGATTTCTGGAAACACCATATATTTT.

The V and J genes are TRBV28 and TRBJ2-7, with a possible D match to TRBD2 (8 bases). Germline V gene data show CDR1 as MDHEN and CDR2 as SYDVKM. With 3 bases removed from V and 4 bases from J, the gap between germline ends came to 25 bases. CDR3 size: 18 residues. The CDR3 region is CASSFPWTGLSGSYEQYF. CDR3 bases: TGTGCCAGCAGTTTCCCTTGGACAGGACTAAGCGGGAGTTACGAGCAGTACTTC.

V and J are TRBV7-3 and TRBJ2-3; the D gene is possibly TRBD1 (5 bases). CDR1 and CDR2 from the germline V gene are SGHTA and FQGTGA. Trimming pared 0 bases from V and 3 bases from J, leaving 10 bases between. This CDR3 contains 15 residues. The CDR3 bases are TGTGCCAGCAGCTTAACCGGGTCAGGGACAGATACGCAGTATTTT. This codes for CASSLTGSGTDTQYF.